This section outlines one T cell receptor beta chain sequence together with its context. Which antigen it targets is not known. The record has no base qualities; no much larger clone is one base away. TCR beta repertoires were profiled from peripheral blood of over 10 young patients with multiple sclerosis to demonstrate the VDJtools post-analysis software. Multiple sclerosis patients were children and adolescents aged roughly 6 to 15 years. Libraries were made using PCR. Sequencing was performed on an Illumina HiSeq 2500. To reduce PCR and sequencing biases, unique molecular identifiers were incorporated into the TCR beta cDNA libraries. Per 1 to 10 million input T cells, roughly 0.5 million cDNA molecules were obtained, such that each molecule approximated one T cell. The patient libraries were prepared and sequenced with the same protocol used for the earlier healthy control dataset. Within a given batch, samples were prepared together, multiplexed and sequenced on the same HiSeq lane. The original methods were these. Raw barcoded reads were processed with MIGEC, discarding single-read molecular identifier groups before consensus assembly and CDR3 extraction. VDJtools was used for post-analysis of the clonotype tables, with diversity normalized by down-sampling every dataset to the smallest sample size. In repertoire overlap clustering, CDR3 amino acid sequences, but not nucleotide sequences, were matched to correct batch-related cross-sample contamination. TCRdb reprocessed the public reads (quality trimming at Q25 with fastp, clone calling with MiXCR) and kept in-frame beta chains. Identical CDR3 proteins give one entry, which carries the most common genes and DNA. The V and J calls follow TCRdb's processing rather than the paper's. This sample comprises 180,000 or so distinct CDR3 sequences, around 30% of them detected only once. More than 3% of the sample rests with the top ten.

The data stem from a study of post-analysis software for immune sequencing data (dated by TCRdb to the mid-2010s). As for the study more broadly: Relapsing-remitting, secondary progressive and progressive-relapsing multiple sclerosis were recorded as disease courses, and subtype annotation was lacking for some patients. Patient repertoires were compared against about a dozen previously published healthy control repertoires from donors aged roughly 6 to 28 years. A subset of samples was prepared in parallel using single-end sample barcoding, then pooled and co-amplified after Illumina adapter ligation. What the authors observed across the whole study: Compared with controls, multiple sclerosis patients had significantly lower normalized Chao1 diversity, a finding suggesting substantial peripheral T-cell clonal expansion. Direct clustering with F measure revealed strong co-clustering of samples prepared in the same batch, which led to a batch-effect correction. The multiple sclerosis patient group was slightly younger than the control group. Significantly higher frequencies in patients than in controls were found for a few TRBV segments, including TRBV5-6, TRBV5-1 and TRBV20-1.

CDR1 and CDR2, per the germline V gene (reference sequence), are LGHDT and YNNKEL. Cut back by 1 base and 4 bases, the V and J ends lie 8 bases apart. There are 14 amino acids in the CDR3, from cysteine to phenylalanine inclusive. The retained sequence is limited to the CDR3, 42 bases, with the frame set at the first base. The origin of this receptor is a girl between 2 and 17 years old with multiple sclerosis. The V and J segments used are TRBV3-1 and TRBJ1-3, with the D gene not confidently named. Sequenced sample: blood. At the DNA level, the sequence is TGTGCCAGCAGCCAAGTTCCAGGAGGAAACACCATATATTTT. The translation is CASSQVPGGNTIYF.